This T cell receptor beta chain comes out of a study of blood T cell repertoires in COVID-19. Germline assignment: CDR1 SEHNR and CDR2 FQNEAQ (reference sequence). This CDR3 has 16 residues. The J segment lost 4 bases and the V segment lost 11 bases, leaving 17 bases of the junction unmatched. Clones were sequenced by immunoSEQ multiplex PCR, and TCRdb holds only the in-frame ones, with some missing. Altogether 470,000 or so clones are present, 87% being singletons, with the ten largest covering approximately 2%. Participant-given clinical history determined each cohort assignment. Sequenced sample: PBMCs or T cells enriched from blood (not recorded which). This TCR was recovered from a woman in her late teens or twenties with acute COVID-19. The V call is TRBV7-9, the J call TRBJ2-3; 8 positions agree with TRBD1. This CDR3 reads CAGQGGRGRFPDTQYF. CDR3 DNA sequence: TGTGCCGGCCAAGGTGGCAGGGGGCGCTTTCCAGATACGCAGTATTTT. The full variable domain, with the rest looked up from reference TRBV7-9 and TRBJ2-3, is DTGVSQNPRHKITKRGQNVTFRCDPISEHNRLYWYRQTLGQGPEFLTYFQNEAQLEKSRLLSDRFSAERPKGSFSTLEIQRTEQGDSAMYLCAGQGGRGRFPDTQYFGPGTRLTVL.